The sequence of this T cell receptor beta chain was determined in a study of beta chain features in type 1 diabetes. Study at large: The number of sorted cells examined across all samples was roughly 100,000,000. Study results and limitations: Among all four CD4+ subsets, Type 1 diabetes patients had TCRB CDR3s that were moderately but significantly shorter.

V gave up 2 bases and J gave up 6 bases, with 11 bases separating them. The CDR3 sequence is 12 residues long. Germline CDR1 GTSNPN, CDR2 SVGIG (reference sequence). Sorting that relied on CD45RO/CCR7/CD25/CD127/CD95/CD27 yielded CD4+ naive, central memory, regulatory and stem cell-like memory cells. The entirety of the isolated RNA underwent reverse transcription, so expressed TCRB transcripts were sequenced. The table came from immunoSEQ multiplex PCR; TCRdb's copy has only in-frame clones and leaves some out. Among hundreds of thousands of clones listed, over 11% were seen once. For this clone: Its antigen remains unknown.

Material: naive CD4+ T cells from blood. The TCR was taken from a man between 18 and 29 years old with type 1 diabetes. The chain links TRBV30 to TRBJ2-7; D might be TRBD1 (5 bases). For the CDR3, the DNA is TGTGCCTGGAGTCAAAGGGGCGCCGAGCAGTACTTC. Encoded protein: CAWSQRGAEQYF.